Below are 27 T cell receptor beta chains sequenced from a single sample in a study of shared clonotypes between healthy human individuals (dated by TCRdb to the early 2020s). To prepare the library, the immunoSEQ multiplex PCR assay was applied. The immuneACCESS repertoire file appears here via TCRdb, limited to in-frame rearrangements. These files lack a portion of the clones; in checked studies, under half of the deficit traces to unresolved V genes, and the cause of the others is not known. In this sample the table shows some 2,500,000 clones, roughly 93% of which occur a single time. Of the sample, 0.36% is held by the ten largest clones. The material sequenced was naive CD4+ T cells from PBMCs. According to the study, the label for this sample's cell subset or site signals: CD45RA+ positively selected. The origin of the receptors is a young man in good health. Some clones in this sample may be carry-over from other donors' samples.

The rearrangement joins TRBV5-4 to TRBJ1-5, with 9 bases identical to TRBD1. This CDR3 comprises 14 residues. Trimming cost V 3 bases and J 8 bases; bases outside gene matches: 6. Germline assignment: CDR1 SGHNT and CDR2 YYREEE (reference sequence). The CDR3 is CASSSGTGREPQHF. The CDR3, as DNA: TGTGCCAGCAGCTCCGGGACAGGGAGGGAGCCCCAGCATTTT.

This clone was found once. The chain couples TRBV29-1 to TRBJ2-5; no reliable D call. The germline gives CDR1 SQVTM, CDR2 ANQGSEA. The CDR3 length is 15 residues. Trimming cost V 1 base and J 2 bases, with 14 bases left between them. The CDR3 here is CSVEVAALTQETQYF. The CDR3, as DNA: TGCAGCGTTGAAGTGGCAGCTCTAACACAAGAGACCCAGTACTTC.

This chain uses TRBV20-1 with TRBJ2-7; D perhaps matches TRBD2 (6 bases). This CDR3 has 11 residues. The germline gives CDR1 DFQATT, CDR2 SNEGSKA (reference sequence). Between the trimmed V and J ends, which lost 4 bases and 4 bases, there was a span of 8 bases. The CDR3 DNA reads as TGCAGTGCTAAAGGAGGGTACGAGCAGTACTTC. It is translated as CSAKGGYEQYF.

The chain couples TRBV4-1 to TRBJ2-3, with TRBD2 as a possible D gene (7 bases). The CDR3 covers 19 residues. The V gene lost 0 bases and the J gene lost 0 bases, with 19 bases spanning the gap. CDR1 is MGHRA and CDR2 is YSYEKL in the germline V gene. Here the CDR3 DNA reads TGCGCCAGCAGCCAAGATCTCCGGGGGCCTAGCGGTAGCACAGATACGCAGTATTTT. It encodes CASSQDLRGPSGSTDTQYF.

The chain joins TRBV5-1 to TRBJ2-7, with a possible D match to TRBD2 (7 bases). CDR3 length: 14 amino acids. The ends were cut back, 7 bases at V and 0 bases at J, with 14 bases in the middle. Germline CDR1 reads SGHRS; CDR2 reads YFSETQ. As DNA, the CDR3 is TGCGCCAGCGGGTTAAGGGGGGGCTCCTACGAGCAGTACTTC. This codes for CASGLRGGSYEQYF.

The chain joins TRBV18 to TRBJ1-1; D remains ambiguous. CDR3 length equals 13 residues. The V gene lost 3 bases and the J gene lost 8 bases, with 13 bases spanning the gap. The V gene's germline CDR1 is KGHSH and CDR2 LQKENI. This CDR3 reads CASSPSVGVEAFF. In DNA, the CDR3 is TGTGCCAGCTCACCCTCCGTCGGGGTCGAAGCTTTCTTT.

Comment on this clone: Other nucleotide sequences in the sample specify the same CDR3. CDR3 region: CASSTRAGYEQYF. In nucleotides, the CDR3 is TGTGCCAGCTCCACACGCGCAGGCTACGAGCAGTACTTC. The chain combines TRBV6-1 with TRBJ2-7; D gene unclear. Deletions cut 8 bases from V and 3 bases from J, with 14 bases between. Germline V gene lookup returns CDR1 MNHNS and CDR2 SASEGT. CDR3 length: 13 residues.

The V gene is TRBV11-1, the J gene TRBJ2-6; possible D gene TRBD1, 6 bases. CDR3 length: 17 residues. V was trimmed by 5 bases and J by 0 bases, leaving 14 bases between them. CDR1 SGHAT and CDR2 FQDESV come from the germline V gene (reference sequence). CDR3 region: CASSHRDRLSGANVLTF. CDR3 bases: TGTGCCAGCAGCCACAGGGACCGCCTCTCTGGGGCCAACGTCCTGACTTTC.

The chain carries TRBV5-1 and TRBJ1-1, with D uncertain. With 5 bases removed from V and 10 bases from J, the gap between germline ends came to 24 bases. Germline values: CDR1 SGHRS, CDR2 YFSETQ. This CDR3 contains 15 residues. CDR3 coding DNA: TGCGCCAGCAGAATTGCGCCCTCAGTGGGCCCCGGAGCTTTCTTT. Translating gives CASRIAPSVGPGAFF.

This CDR3 is CASSRGGTNTGELFF. Here the CDR3 DNA reads TGTGCCAGCAGCCGAGGCGGAACGAACACCGGGGAGCTGTTTTTT. The chain joins TRBV5-4 to TRBJ2-2; D uncertain. The CDR3 totals 15 residues. The V and J ends lost 4 bases and 0 bases respectively, with 10 bases between them. Germline assignment: CDR1 SGHNT and CDR2 YYREEE (reference sequence). The full variable domain, with the rest looked up from reference TRBV5-4 and TRBJ2-2, is ETGVTQSPTHLIKTRGQQVTLRCSSQSGHNTVSWYQQALGQGPQFIFQYYREEENGRGNFPPRFSGLQFPNYSSELNVNALELDDSALYLCASSRGGTNTGELFFGEGSRLTVL.

V is TRBV28 and J is TRBJ2-7; D could derive from TRBD1 or TRBD2 (5 bases each). This CDR3 is 15 amino acids long. Trimming left V 4 bases short and J 7 bases short, with 20 bases between. CDR1 MDHEN and CDR2 SYDVKM come from the germline V gene. The CDR3 reads CASSSSGTPFVEQYF. The CDR3 DNA sequence: TGTGCCAGCAGTTCCTCCGGGACCCCCTTTGTAGAGCAGTACTTC.

The chain links TRBV5-6 to TRBJ2-1; 10 bases fit TRBD2. The CDR3 loop spans 15 amino acids. V lost 2 bases, J lost 8 bases, and 7 bases stayed unmatched. Germline CDR1 and CDR2: SGHDT and YYEEEE. CDR3 amino acids: CASSLSLAGVYEQFF. The DNA for the CDR3 is TGTGCCAGCAGCTTAAGTCTAGCGGGAGTCTATGAGCAGTTCTTC.

The chain combines TRBV5-4 with TRBJ1-1; D gene ambiguous. Germline V gene lookup returns CDR1 SGHNT and CDR2 YYREEE (reference sequence). Trimming removed 3 bases at V and 0 bases at J, with 9 bases between. The CDR3 totals 14 residues. The CDR3 reads CASSSRDMNTEAFF. The CDR3 region has the DNA TGTGCCAGCAGCTCCCGCGACATGAACACTGAAGCTTTCTTT.

The genes are TRBV7-8 and TRBJ1-5; D gene unclear. There are 15 residues in the CDR3. Germline CDR1 SGHVS, CDR2 FQNEAQ. V was pared by 1 base and J by 5 bases, with 12 bases between. The DNA of the CDR3 is TGTGCCAGCAGCTTAGAGCCCCGAGGGCATCAGCCCCAGCATTTT. This codes for CASSLEPRGHQPQHF. The whole variable domain, remainder taken from reference TRBV7-8 and TRBJ1-5, is GAGVSQSPRYKVAKRGQDVALRCDPISGHVSLFWYQQALGQGPEFLTYFQNEAQLDKSGLPSDRFFAERPEGSVSTLKIQRTQQEDSAVYLCASSLEPRGHQPQHFGDGTRLSIL.

CDR3 loop: CASSPPDPVEQYF. As DNA, the CDR3 is TGTGCCAGCAGTCCCCCGGACCCAGTCGAGCAGTACTTC. The J gene is TRBJ2-7, the V gene TRBV28, with D hard to call. V gave up 5 bases and J gave up 6 bases, with 14 bases separating them. This CDR3 is built from 13 residues. Looked up from germline, CDR1 is MDHEN and CDR2 is SYDVKM.

Concerning this clone: Different DNA sequences within this sample yield the same CDR3. This chain connects TRBV18 to TRBJ1-1, with a tentative D call TRBD1 (5 bases). Germline V gives CDR1 KGHSH, CDR2 LQKENI. Trimming removed 2 bases at V and 0 bases at J, with 10 bases between. The CDR3 consists of 15 residues. As DNA, the CDR3 is TGTGCCAGCTCACCAGGGGCGGGAATGAACACTGAAGCTTTCTTT. It translates to CASSPGAGMNTEAFF.

V is TRBV18 and J is TRBJ1-2, with 7 bases that match TRBD1. CDR1 and CDR2 (germline): KGHSH, LQKENI. J gave up 3 bases and V 4 bases, and 8 bases lay outside the gene matches. The length of the CDR3 is 15 residues. The chain's CDR3 is CASSQGTATDYGYTF. The CDR3 region has the DNA TGTGCCAGCTCACAAGGGACAGCCACGGACTATGGCTACACCTTC.

The V call is TRBV28, the J call TRBJ1-5; D unresolved. Germline CDR1 and CDR2: MDHEN and SYDVKM. The CDR3 is 12 residues long. V dropped 8 bases and J dropped 4 bases, with 9 bases sitting between them. The CDR3 loop is CASFVGNQPQHF. CDR3 DNA sequence: TGTGCCAGCTTTGTAGGGAATCAGCCCCAGCATTTT.

V is TRBV29-1 and J is TRBJ1-2; D unclear. The length of the CDR3 is 10 residues. The V end was cut by 4 bases, the J end by 5 bases, with 5 bases between. CDR1 is SQVTM, CDR2 ANQGSEA, per germline. CDR3 bases: TGCAGCGTTGCCAGTTATGGCTACACCTTC. Translated, it gives CSVASYGYTF.

The chain combines TRBV28 with TRBJ2-3; D is perhaps TRBD2 (6 bases). CDR1 is MDHEN and CDR2 is SYDVKM in the germline V gene. The CDR3 is 16 residues long. V was trimmed by 6 bases and J by 5 bases, leaving 21 bases between them. The CDR3 coding sequence is TGTGCCAGCAGCCCGGAGGGCCGTAGGGATCGAGATACGCAGTATTTT. It translates to CASSPEGRRDRDTQYF.

The J gene is TRBJ1-1, the V gene TRBV5-4; D not resolved. V gave up 2 bases and J gave up 1 base, with 9 bases separating them. CDR1 is SGHNT and CDR2 is YYREEE in the germline V gene (reference sequence). The length of the CDR3 is 14 residues. The CDR3 region has the DNA TGTGCCAGCAGCTTCCCCGGGAAGAACACTGAAGCTTTCTTT. Protein product: CASSFPGKNTEAFF.

V and J are TRBV5-1 and TRBJ1-1; D remains unclear. Trimming took 2 bases from V and 0 from J, leaving 14 bases between them. The CDR3 extends over 16 amino acids. Germline-derived CDR1 and CDR2 are SGHRS and YFSETQ. CDR3 amino acids: CASSFGFGGLNTEAFF. In nucleotides, the CDR3 is TGCGCCAGCAGCTTTGGTTTTGGAGGGTTGAACACTGAAGCTTTCTTT.

The chain couples TRBV6-1 to TRBJ2-2, with 7 bases aligning to TRBD1. The V and J ends lost 1 base and 2 bases, in that order; junction bases with no gene match: 10. Germline V gene data show CDR1 as MNHNS and CDR2 as SASEGT. This CDR3 is built from 18 residues. This chain's CDR3 is CASSEDGRGRPNTGELFF. The CDR3 DNA sequence: TGTGCCAGCAGTGAAGACGGCAGGGGGAGACCTAACACCGGGGAGCTGTTTTTT.

This clone was recorded only once. The same CDR3 arises from other DNA sequences in this sample as well. This chain joins TRBV5-1 and TRBJ2-5; D unclear. Germline CDR1 is SGHRS and CDR2 is YFSETQ. Trimming removed 0 bases from V and 2 bases from J, with 11 bases in between. The CDR3 has 15 amino acids. In DNA form, the CDR3 reads TGCGCCAGCAGCTTGGGACCGGTGGGTCAAGAGACCCAGTACTTC. This gives the protein CASSLGPVGQETQYF.

With respect to this clone: The same CDR3 can be traced to other DNA sequences in this sample. V gene TRBV6-6 combines with J gene TRBJ2-3; 13 bases map to TRBD2. This CDR3 comprises 14 residues. CDR1 is MNHNY and CDR2 is SVGAGI in the germline V gene (reference sequence). Trimming took 8 bases from V and 3 from J; bases not matched to a gene: 2. The CDR3 is CASRTSGSTDTQYF. The CDR3 region has the DNA TGTGCCAGCCGGACTAGCGGGAGTACAGATACGCAGTATTTT.

DNA of the CDR3: TGCAGCGGCAAGGGAGTCCTCACAGATACGCAGTATTTT. It encodes CSGKGVLTDTQYF. The chain carries TRBV29-1 and TRBJ2-3; TRBD2 is a possible D gene (5 bases). V was cut by 7 bases and J by 2 bases, with 13 bases left in between. CDR1 and CDR2 from the germline V gene are SQVTM and ANQGSEA. The CDR3 has 13 residues.

This chain links TRBV7-9 with TRBJ2-5; 7 bases agree with TRBD1. Germline V lookup: CDR1 SEHNR, CDR2 FQNEAQ (reference sequence). CDR3 length: 16 amino acids. J lost 2 bases, V lost 5 bases, and 11 bases had no gene match. CDR3 nucleotides: TGTGCCAGCAGCCCGCCCGGAGGCAGGGGGCAAGAGACCCAGTACTTC. As protein: CASSPPGGRGQETQYF.